This T cell receptor beta chain was identified during a study of control samples from healthy donors and cancer patients. Sequenced by immunoSEQ multiplex PCR; TCRdb stores in-frame clones only, minus some. Of tens of thousands of clones in the sample, under 90% were seen once. Germline V gene sequence: CDR1 MDHEN, CDR2 SYDVKM. This CDR3 region has 13 residues. V was cut by 7 bases and J by 3 bases, with 12 bases left in between. Sequenced material: blood. J is TRBJ1-1 and V is TRBV28; TRBD1 is a possible D gene (6 bases). This sequence originates from a man aged 45-60 years in good health. The CDR3 coding sequence is TGTGCCAGCAACCTACAGGGCGACACTGAAGCTTTCTTT. Protein product: CASNLQGDTEAFF.